This entry lists 10 T cell receptor beta chains sequenced from one sample in a study of blood T cell repertoires in COVID-19. The table came from immunoSEQ multiplex PCR; TCRdb's copy has only in-frame clones and leaves some out. The profile shows 250,000 or so clones, 75% to 90% of them singletons. Sequencing used peripheral blood. Every receptor here comes from a woman in her forties who had recovered from COVID-19.

The chain carries TRBV7-2 and TRBJ2-3; the match to TRBD2 covers 10 bases. Germline V gives CDR1 SGHTA, CDR2 FQGNSA. J lost 2 bases, V lost 5 bases, and 7 bases had no gene match. The CDR3 loop spans 16 amino acids. The CDR3 DNA sequence: TGTGCCAGCAGCAAAGCCGGGACTAGCGACACAGATACGCAGTATTTT. It encodes CASSKAGTSDTDTQYF. Full variable domain (remainder filled in from reference TRBV7-2 and TRBJ2-3): GAGVSQSPSNKVTEKGKDVELRCDPISGHTALYWYRQSLGQGLEFLIYFQGNSAPDKSGLPSDRFSAERTGGSVSTLTIQRTQQEDSAVYLCASSKAGTSDTDTQYFGPGTRLTVL.

The sample holds one count of this clone. The chain has TRBV30 and TRBJ2-6; 7 bases agree with TRBD1. The CDR3 sequence is 13 residues long. After removal of 5 bases from V and 2 bases from J, the junction contained 0 bases not matched to a gene. Germline CDR1 is GTSNPN and CDR2 is SVGIG (reference sequence). The CDR3 DNA reads TGTGCCTGGGGGACAGCTGGGGCCAACGTCCTGACTTTC. Protein: CAWGTAGANVLTF.

This clone occurred a few times. V is TRBV7-2 and J is TRBJ2-2; D might be TRBD2 (6 bases). The CDR3 loop spans 16 amino acids. V was cut by 1 base and J by 2 bases, with 11 bases left in between. Germline assignment: CDR1 SGHTA and CDR2 FQGNSA. CDR3 DNA sequence: TGTGCCAGCAGCTTAGGGGCGGGGACCAACACCGGGGAGCTGTTTTTT. Translation: CASSLGAGTNTGELFF.

The chain joins TRBV11-3 to TRBJ2-2, with D tentatively TRBD1 (6 bases). From germline, CDR1 is SGHNT and CDR2 YENEEA. The CDR3 covers 15 residues. The ends were cut back, 1 base at V and 0 bases at J, with 6 bases in the middle. This CDR3 reads CASSLAGANTGELFF. The CDR3 coding sequence is TGTGCCAGCAGCTTAGCAGGGGCGAACACCGGGGAGCTGTTTTTT. The full variable domain, its missing parts supplied by reference TRBV11-3 and TRBJ2-2, is EAGVVQSPRYKIIEKKQPVAFWCNPISGHNTLYWYLQNLGQGPELLIRYENEEAVDDSQLPKDRFSAERLKGVDSTLKIQPAELGDSAVYLCASSLAGANTGELFFGEGSRLTVL.

The chain joins TRBV28 to TRBJ1-4; D is possibly TRBD1 (6 bases). CDR3 length: 14 residues. V was cut by 6 bases and J by 8 bases, with 16 bases left in between. Germline V CDR1 and CDR2: MDHEN, SYDVKM. CDR3: CASSRSGADEKLFF. The CDR3 DNA reads as TGTGCCAGCAGCCGATCAGGGGCGGACGAAAAACTGTTTTTT.

The J gene is TRBJ2-7, the V gene TRBV5-4, with D perhaps matching TRBD1 (6 bases). The CDR3 is 14 amino acids. V was trimmed by 4 bases and J by 1 base, leaving 12 bases between them. Germline-derived CDR1 and CDR2 are SGHNT and YYREEE (reference sequence). In nucleotides, the CDR3 is TGTGCCAGCAGCGGCCGGGACACTTCCTACGAGCAGTACTTC. Protein: CASSGRDTSYEQYF.

For the CDR3, the DNA is TGTGCCACCGGGACTAGCGGGGGACATGAGCAGTTCTTC. Its protein product is CATGTSGGHEQFF. The V gene is TRBV10-3, the J gene TRBJ2-1, with 14 bases identical to TRBD2. Germline lookup yields CDR1 ENHRY and CDR2 SYGVKD. The CDR3 length is 13 residues. J lost 8 bases, V lost 10 bases, and 4 bases had no gene match.

This clone was observed a few times. The chain carries TRBV5-1 and TRBJ2-5, with TRBD2 identical over 7 bases. This CDR3 has 14 amino acids. Germline CDR1 reads SGHRS; CDR2 reads YFSETQ. Trimming removed 4 bases from V and 5 bases from J; junction bases left unmatched: 8. The CDR3 reads CASSPGTNRETQYF. Here the CDR3 DNA reads TGCGCCAGCAGCCCAGGGACTAATCGGGAGACCCAGTACTTC.

The chain couples TRBV11-2 to TRBJ1-1, with D possibly being TRBD1 (6 bases). CDR1 is SGHAT and CDR2 is FQNNGV in the germline V gene. The CDR3 extends over 16 amino acids. Trimming shortened V by 5 bases and J by 1 base, and 17 bases separated the two germline ends. DNA of the CDR3: TGTGCCAGCAGCCCTCAAACCGACAGGTGGAACACTGAAGCTTTCTTT. Its protein is CASSPQTDRWNTEAFF.

V gene TRBV19 combines with J gene TRBJ1-5; D is possibly TRBD1 (6 bases). The CDR3 runs to 14 residues. V was cut by 8 bases and J by 3 bases, with 14 bases left in between. Germline CDR1 reads LNHDA; CDR2 reads SQIVND (reference sequence). DNA of the CDR3: TGTGCCAGTGGGGAACAGGGAACCAATCAGCCCCAGCATTTT. It is translated as CASGEQGTNQPQHF.